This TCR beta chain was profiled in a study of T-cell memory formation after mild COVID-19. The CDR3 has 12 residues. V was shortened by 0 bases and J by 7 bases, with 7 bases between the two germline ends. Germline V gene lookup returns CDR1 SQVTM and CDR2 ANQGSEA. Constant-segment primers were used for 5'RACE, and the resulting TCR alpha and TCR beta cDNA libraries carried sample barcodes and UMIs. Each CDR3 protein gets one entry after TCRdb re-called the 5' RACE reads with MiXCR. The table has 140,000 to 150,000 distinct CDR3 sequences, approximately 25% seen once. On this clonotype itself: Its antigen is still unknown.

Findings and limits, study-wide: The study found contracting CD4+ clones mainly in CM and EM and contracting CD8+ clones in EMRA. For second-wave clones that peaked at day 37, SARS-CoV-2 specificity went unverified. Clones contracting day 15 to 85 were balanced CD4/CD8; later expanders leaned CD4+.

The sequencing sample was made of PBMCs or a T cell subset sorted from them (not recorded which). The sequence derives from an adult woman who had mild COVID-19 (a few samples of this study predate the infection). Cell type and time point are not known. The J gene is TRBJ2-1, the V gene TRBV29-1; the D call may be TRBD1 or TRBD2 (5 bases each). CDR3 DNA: TGCAGCGTTGAAGAGGGGACGAATGAGCAGTTCTTC. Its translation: CSVEEGTNEQFF.